This TCR beta chain was sequenced for a study of shared clonotypes between healthy human individuals. Measured with immunoSEQ multiplex PCR; TCRdb has only the in-frame clones, and not every one. The table records around 700,000 clones, approximately 79% of them present only once. This CDR3 is 12 amino acids long. The V and J ends lost 5 bases and 3 bases respectively, with 8 bases between them. CDR1 is MNHNS, CDR2 SASEGT, per germline. The TCR originated in a woman in her 30s in good health. Sequenced: memory CD4+ T cells sorted from blood. Subset noted: CD45RA-negative fraction. The V gene is TRBV6-1, the J gene TRBJ2-7; D unresolved. For the CDR3, the DNA is TGTGCCAGCAGTTGGGCCTTCTACGAGCAGTACTTC. It yields the protein CASSWAFYEQYF.